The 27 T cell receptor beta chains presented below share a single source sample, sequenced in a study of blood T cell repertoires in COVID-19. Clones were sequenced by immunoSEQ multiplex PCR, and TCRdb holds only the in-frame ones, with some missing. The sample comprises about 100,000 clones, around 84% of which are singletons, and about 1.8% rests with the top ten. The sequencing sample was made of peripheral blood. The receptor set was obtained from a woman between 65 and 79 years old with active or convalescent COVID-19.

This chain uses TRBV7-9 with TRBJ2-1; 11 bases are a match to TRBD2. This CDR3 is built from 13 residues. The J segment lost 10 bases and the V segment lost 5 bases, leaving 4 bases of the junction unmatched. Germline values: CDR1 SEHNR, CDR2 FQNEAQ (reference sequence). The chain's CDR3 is CASSPPSGREQFF. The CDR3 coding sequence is TGTGCCAGCAGCCCCCCTAGCGGGAGGGAGCAGTTCTTC.

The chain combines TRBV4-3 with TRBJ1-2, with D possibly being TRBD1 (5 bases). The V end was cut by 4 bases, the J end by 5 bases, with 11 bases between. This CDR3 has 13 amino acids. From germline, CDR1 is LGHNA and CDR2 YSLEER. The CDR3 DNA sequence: TGCGCCAGCAGCCTCCAGGGAAGTTATGGCTACACCTTC. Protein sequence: CASSLQGSYGYTF.

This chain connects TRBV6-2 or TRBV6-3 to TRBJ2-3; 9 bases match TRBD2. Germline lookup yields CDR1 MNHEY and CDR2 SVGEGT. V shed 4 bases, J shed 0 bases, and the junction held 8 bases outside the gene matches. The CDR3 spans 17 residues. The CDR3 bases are TGTGCCAGCAGTTGGACACCGGGACTAGCCAGCACAGATACGCAGTATTTT. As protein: CASSWTPGLASTDTQYF.

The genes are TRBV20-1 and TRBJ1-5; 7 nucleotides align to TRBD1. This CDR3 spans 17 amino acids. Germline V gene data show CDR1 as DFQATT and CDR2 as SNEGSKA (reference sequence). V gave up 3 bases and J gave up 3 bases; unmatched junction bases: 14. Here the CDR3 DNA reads TGCAGTGCTAGTAGGCCCGGGGGGGACAGACACAATCAGCCCCAGCATTTT. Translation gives CSASRPGGDRHNQPQHF.

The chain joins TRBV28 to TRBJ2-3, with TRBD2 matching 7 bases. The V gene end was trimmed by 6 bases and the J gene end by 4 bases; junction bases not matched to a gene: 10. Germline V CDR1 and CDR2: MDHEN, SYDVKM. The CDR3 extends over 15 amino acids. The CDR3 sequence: CASSPGGSGADTQYF. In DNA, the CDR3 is TGTGCCAGCAGCCCTGGCGGGAGTGGGGCAGATACGCAGTATTTT.

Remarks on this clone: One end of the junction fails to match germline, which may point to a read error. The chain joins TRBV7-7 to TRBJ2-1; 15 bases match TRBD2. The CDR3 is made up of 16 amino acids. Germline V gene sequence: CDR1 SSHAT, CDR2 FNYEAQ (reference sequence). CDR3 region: CASSLGLAGGYNEQFF. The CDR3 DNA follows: TGTGCTAGCAGCTTAGGACTAGCGGGGGGGTACAATGAGCAGTTCTTC. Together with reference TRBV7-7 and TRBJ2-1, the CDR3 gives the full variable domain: GAGVSQSPRYKVTKRGQDVTLRCDPISSHATLYWYQQALGQGPEFLTYFNYEAQPDKSGLPSDRFSAERPEGSISTLTIQRTEQRDSAMYRCASSLGLAGGYNEQFFGPGTRLTVL.

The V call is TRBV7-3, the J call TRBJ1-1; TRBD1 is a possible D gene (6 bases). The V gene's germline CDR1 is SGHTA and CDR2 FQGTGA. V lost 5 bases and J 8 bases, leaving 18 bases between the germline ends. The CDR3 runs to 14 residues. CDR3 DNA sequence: TGTGCCAGCAGCGCCCCCGGGACAAAGAGAGAAGCTTTCTTT. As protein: CASSAPGTKREAFF.

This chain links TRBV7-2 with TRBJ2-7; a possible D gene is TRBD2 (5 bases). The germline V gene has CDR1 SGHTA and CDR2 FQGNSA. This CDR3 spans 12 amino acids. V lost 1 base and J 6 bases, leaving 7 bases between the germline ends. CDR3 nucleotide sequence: TGTGCCAGCAGCTTAGGACGGGGCGAGCAGTACTTC. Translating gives CASSLGRGEQYF.

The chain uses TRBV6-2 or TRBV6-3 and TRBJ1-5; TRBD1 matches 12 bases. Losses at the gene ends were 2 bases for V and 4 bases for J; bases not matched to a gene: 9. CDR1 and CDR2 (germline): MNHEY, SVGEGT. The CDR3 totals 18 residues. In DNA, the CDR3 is TGTGCCAGCAGTTACGGGACAGGGGGCCTTCCGAGGAATCAGCCCCAGCATTTT. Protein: CASSYGTGGLPRNQPQHF.

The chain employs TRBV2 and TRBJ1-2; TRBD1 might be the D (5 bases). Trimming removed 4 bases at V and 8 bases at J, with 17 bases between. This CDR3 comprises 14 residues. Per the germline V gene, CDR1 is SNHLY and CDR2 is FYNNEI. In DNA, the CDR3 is TGTGCCAGCAGTGGAAACAGGCAGGGAGGCGGCTACACCTTC. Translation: CASSGNRQGGGYTF.

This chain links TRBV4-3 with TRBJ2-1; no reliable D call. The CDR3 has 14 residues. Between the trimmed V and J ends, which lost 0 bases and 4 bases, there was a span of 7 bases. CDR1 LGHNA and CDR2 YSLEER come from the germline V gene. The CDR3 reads CASSQDFTYNEQFF. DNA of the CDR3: TGCGCCAGCAGCCAAGACTTTACATACAATGAGCAGTTCTTC.

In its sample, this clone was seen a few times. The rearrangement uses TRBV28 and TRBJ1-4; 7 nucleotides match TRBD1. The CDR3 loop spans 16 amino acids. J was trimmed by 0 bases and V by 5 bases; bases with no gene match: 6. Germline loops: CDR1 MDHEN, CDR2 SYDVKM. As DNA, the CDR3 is TGTGCCAGCAGTCAAGCAGGGGGTGCAACTAATGAAAAACTGTTTTTT. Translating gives CASSQAGGATNEKLFF.

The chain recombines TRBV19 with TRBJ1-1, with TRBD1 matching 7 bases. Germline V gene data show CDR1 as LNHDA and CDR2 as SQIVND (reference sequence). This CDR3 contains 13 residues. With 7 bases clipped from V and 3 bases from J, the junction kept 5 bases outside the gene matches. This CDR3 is CASMEGADTEAFF. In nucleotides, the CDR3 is TGTGCCAGTATGGAGGGGGCGGACACTGAAGCTTTCTTT. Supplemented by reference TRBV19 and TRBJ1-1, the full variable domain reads DGGITQSPKYLFRKEGQNVTLSCEQNLNHDAMYWYRQDPGQGLRLIYYSQIVNDFQKGDIAEGYSVSREKKESFPLTVTSAQKNPTAFYLCASMEGADTEAFFGQGTRLTVV.

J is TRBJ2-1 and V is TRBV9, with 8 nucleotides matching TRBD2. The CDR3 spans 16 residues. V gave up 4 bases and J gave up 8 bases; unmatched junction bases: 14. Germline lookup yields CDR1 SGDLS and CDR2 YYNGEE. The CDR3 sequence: CASSTTLGTGGDEQFF. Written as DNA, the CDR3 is TGTGCCAGCAGCACCACCCTGGGGACGGGAGGGGATGAGCAGTTCTTC.

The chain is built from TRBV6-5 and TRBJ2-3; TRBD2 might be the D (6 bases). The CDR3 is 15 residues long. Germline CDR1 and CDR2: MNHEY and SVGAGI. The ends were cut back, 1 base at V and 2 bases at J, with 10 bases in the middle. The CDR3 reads CASSYLAGHTDTQYF. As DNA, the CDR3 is TGTGCCAGCAGTTACTTGGCGGGGCACACAGATACGCAGTATTTT.

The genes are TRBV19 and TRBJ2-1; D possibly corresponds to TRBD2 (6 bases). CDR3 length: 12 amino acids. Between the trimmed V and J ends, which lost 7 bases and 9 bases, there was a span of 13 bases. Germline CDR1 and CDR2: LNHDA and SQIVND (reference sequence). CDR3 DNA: TGTGCCAGTAATTCCGGGAGCGGTGAGCAGTTCTTC. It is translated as CASNSGSGEQFF.

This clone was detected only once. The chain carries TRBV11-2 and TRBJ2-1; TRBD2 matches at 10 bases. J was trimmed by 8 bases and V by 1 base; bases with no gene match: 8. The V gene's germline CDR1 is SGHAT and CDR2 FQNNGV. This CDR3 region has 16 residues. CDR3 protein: CASSLGFGLAGDEQFF. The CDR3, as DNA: TGTGCCAGCAGCTTAGGGTTCGGGCTAGCGGGAGATGAGCAGTTCTTC.

The CDR3 coding sequence is TGTGCCAGCTCACAGACTAGCGGGAGAGAGACTGGGGCCAACGTCCTGACTTTC. The encoded protein is CASSQTSGRETGANVLTF. The J gene is TRBJ2-6, the V gene TRBV18; 12 bases agree with TRBD2. V was pared by 4 bases and J by 2 bases, with 6 bases of the junction left unmatched. The CDR3 runs to 18 residues. CDR1 and CDR2 from the germline V gene are KGHSH and LQKENI.

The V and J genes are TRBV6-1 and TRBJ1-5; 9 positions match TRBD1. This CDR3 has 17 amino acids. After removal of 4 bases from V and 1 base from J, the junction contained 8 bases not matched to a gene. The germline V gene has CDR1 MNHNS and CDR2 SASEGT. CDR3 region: CASSVPTGGKSNQPQHF. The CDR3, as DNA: TGTGCCAGCAGTGTCCCGACAGGGGGAAAAAGCAATCAGCCCCAGCATTTT.

CDR3 protein: CASSFFGGLDTEAFF. CDR3 coding DNA: TGTGCCAGCAGCTTCTTCGGGGGGCTTGACACTGAAGCTTTCTTT. The chain links TRBV7-9 to TRBJ1-1, with D possibly being TRBD1 (6 bases). The V end lost 3 bases, the J end lost 3 bases, and 14 bases lay between the germline ends. Per the germline V gene, CDR1 is SEHNR and CDR2 is FQNEAQ (reference sequence). The CDR3 loop spans 15 amino acids.

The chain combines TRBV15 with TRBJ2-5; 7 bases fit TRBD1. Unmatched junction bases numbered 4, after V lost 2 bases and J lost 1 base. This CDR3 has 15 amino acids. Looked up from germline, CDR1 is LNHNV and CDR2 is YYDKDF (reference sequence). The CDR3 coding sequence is TGTGCCACCAGCAGAATCGGGACAGCCCAAGAGACCCAGTACTTC. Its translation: CATSRIGTAQETQYF. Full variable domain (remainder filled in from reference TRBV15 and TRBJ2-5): DAMVIQNPRYQVTQFGKPVTLSCSQTLNHNVMYWYQQKSSQAPKLLFHYYDKDFNNEADTPDNFQSRRPNTSFCFLDIRSPGLGDTAMYLCATSRIGTAQETQYFGPGTRLLVL.

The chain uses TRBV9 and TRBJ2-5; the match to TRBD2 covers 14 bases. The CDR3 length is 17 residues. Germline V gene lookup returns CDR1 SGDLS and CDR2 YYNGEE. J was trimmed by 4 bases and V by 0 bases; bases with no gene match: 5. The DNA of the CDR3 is TGTGCCAGCAGCGTAGGGGAGGGACTAGCGGGAGCAGAGACCCAGTACTTC. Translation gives CASSVGEGLAGAETQYF.

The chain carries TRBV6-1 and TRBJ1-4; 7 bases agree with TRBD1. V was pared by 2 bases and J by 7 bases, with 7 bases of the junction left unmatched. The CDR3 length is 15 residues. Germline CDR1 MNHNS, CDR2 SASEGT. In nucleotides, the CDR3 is TGTGCCAGCAGTGAATTTAGGGGGCTAGGTGAAAAACTGTTTTTT. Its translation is CASSEFRGLGEKLFF.

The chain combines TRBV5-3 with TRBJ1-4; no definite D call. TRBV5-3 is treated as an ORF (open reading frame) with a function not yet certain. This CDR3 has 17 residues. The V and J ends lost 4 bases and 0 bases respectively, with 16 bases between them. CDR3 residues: CARSGLADAPTNEKLFF. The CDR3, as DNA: TGTGCCAGAAGCGGGCTCGCAGACGCGCCAACTAATGAAAAACTGTTTTTT.

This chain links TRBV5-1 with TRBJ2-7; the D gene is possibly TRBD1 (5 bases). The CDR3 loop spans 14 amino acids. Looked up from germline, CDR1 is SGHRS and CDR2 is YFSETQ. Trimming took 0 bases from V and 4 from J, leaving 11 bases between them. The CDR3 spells CASSLDHRIYEQYF. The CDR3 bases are TGCGCCAGCAGCTTGGACCACAGGATTTACGAGCAGTACTTC.

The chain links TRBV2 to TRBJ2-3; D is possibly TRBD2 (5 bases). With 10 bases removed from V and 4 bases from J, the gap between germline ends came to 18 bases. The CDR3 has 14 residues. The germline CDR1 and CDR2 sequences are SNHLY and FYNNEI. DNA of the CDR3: TGTGCCACGGCTGGGCGCGGAGGCGCAGATACGCAGTATTTT. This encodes CATAGRGGADTQYF.

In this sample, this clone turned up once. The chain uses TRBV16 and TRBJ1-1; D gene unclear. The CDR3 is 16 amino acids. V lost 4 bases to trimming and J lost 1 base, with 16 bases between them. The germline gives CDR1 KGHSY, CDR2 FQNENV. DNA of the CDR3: TGTGCCAGCAGCCCGAATGAAAGAGTAGAGAACACTGAAGCTTTCTTT. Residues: CASSPNERVENTEAFF.